The clone carrying this TCR beta chain was counted between two and nine times. The sample is drawn from a study of T cells in Graves' hyperthyroidism and ophthalmopathy. From RNA transcripts, TCR beta CDR3 regions were amplified. A set of HTBI primers served as the primers for a first-round RT-PCR of the TCR CDR3. TCRdb ran MiXCR on the multiplex PCR reads and lists one entry per CDR3 protein. The data show about 770,000 distinct CDR3 sequences, around 20% seen once. Subjects aged 18 to 65 presented with newly diagnosed hyperthyroidism of less than 2 months' duration. V lost 5 bases to trimming and J lost 1 base; unmatched junction nucleotides: 4. The CDR3 contains 14 residues. Per the germline V gene, CDR1 is DFQATT and CDR2 is SNEGSKA (reference sequence).

The receptor was isolated from a woman aged 50 to 65 with Graves' hyperthyroidism that later progressed to Graves' ophthalmopathy. Sequencing input: blood. The rearrangement joins TRBV20-1 to TRBJ2-2, with 7 bases lining up with TRBD1. The chain's CDR3 is CSALDRVNTGELFF. CDR3 in DNA: TGCAGTGCTCTTGACAGGGTGAACACCGGGGAGCTGTTTTTT.